This T cell receptor (beta chain) was observed in a study of blood T cell repertoires in COVID-19. On the study more broadly: T cells, B-cell-depleted T cells, or PBMCs supplied cDNA or gDNA.

In germline, CDR1 is MDHEN, CDR2 SYDVKM. The CDR3 contains 15 residues. V was clipped by 5 bases and J by 12 bases; unmatched bases: 11. Sequenced by immunoSEQ multiplex PCR; TCRdb stores in-frame clones only, minus some. Here the sample spans approximately 250,000 clones, roughly 86% being singletons. Material: peripheral blood. The chain employs TRBV28 and TRBJ1-4, with 11 bases lining up with TRBD1. This receptor was identified in a man aged 35 to 55 with active or convalescent COVID-19. CDR3 sequence reads: CASSRWTGGSEELFF. The CDR3 nucleotides are TGTGCCAGCAGTCGGTGGACAGGGGGCTCAGAGGAACTGTTTTTT.